These 11 T cell receptor beta chains were all obtained from the same sample, sequenced in a study of blood T cell repertoires in COVID-19. Profiling relied on immunoSEQ multiplex PCR, and the TCRdb table lists in-frame clones only, not all of them. This sample has some 130,000 clones, with 70% to 90% found just once. The specimen sequenced was PBMCs or T cells enriched from blood (not recorded which). These receptors all stem from a man aged 50-60 years who had recovered from COVID-19.

The J gene is TRBJ2-3, the V gene TRBV9, with 7 bases matching TRBD2. CDR3 length: 16 amino acids. J gave up 4 bases and V 0 bases, and 8 bases lay outside the gene matches. The V gene's germline CDR1 is SGDLS and CDR2 YYNGEE. CDR3 protein: CASSVARTSGSDTQYF. CDR3 coding DNA: TGTGCCAGCAGCGTAGCCCGGACTAGTGGCTCAGATACGCAGTATTTT.

The chain joins TRBV12-3 or TRBV12-4 to TRBJ2-5; D remains ambiguous. This CDR3 has 13 amino acids. V lost 5 bases, J lost 5 bases, and 12 bases lay in between. In nucleotides, the CDR3 is TGTGCCAGCAGTCCGGGTGGTTTCGAGACCCAGTACTTC. It encodes CASSPGGFETQYF.

The V gene is TRBV5-1, the J gene TRBJ1-1, with TRBD1 as a possible D gene (5 bases). Germline V gene sequence: CDR1 SGHRS, CDR2 YFSETQ. CDR3 length: 15 residues. Trimming removed 0 bases at V and 6 bases at J, with 15 bases between. The CDR3: CASSLETEGRAEAFF. In nucleotides, the CDR3 is TGCGCCAGCAGCTTGGAGACGGAGGGGAGGGCTGAAGCTTTCTTT.

The J gene is TRBJ1-4, the V gene TRBV18, with TRBD1 matching 7 bases. CDR1 KGHSH and CDR2 LQKENI come from the germline V gene. J lost 2 bases, V lost 6 bases, and 12 bases had no gene match. The CDR3 is made up of 17 amino acids. As DNA, the CDR3 is TGTGCCAGCTCCCTAGCAGGGGGTGGAAGGACTAATGAAAAACTGTTTTTT. Translation: CASSLAGGGRTNEKLFF.

V usage is TRBV12-3 or TRBV12-4 and J usage is TRBJ2-1; the D gene is possibly TRBD2 (6 bases). This CDR3 spans 11 amino acids. Trimming cost V 6 bases and J 12 bases, with 12 bases left between them. CDR3 sequence reads: CASRRLVTQFF. CDR3 DNA: TGTGCCAGCAGAAGACTAGTGACGCAGTTCTTC.

The gene calls are TRBV14 and TRBJ2-3; no firm D call. The V and J ends lost 3 bases and 4 bases respectively, with 8 bases between them. The CDR3 contains 13 residues. Germline V gene lookup returns CDR1 SGHDN and CDR2 FVKESK. CDR3 sequence reads: CASSQNLADTQYF. The CDR3 DNA reads as TGTGCCAGCAGCCAGAATTTAGCAGATACGCAGTATTTT.

The V call is TRBV7-9, the J call TRBJ2-1; the D gene is possibly TRBD2 (5 bases). Germline assignment: CDR1 SEHNR and CDR2 FQNEAQ (reference sequence). Trimming removed 7 bases at V and 1 base at J, with 14 bases between. This CDR3 has 15 amino acids. CDR3 residues: CASITMDLSYNEQFF. The CDR3 DNA is TGTGCCAGCATCACCATGGACTTGTCCTACAATGAGCAGTTCTTC.

This rearrangement joins TRBV28 to TRBJ1-4; 12 nucleotides agree with TRBD1. The CDR3 has 16 amino acids. The J segment lost 3 bases and the V segment lost 6 bases, leaving 5 bases of the junction unmatched. Germline assignment: CDR1 MDHEN and CDR2 SYDVKM. CDR3 nucleotide sequence: TGTGCCAGCAGGGGGACAGGGGGCTGGTCTAATGAAAAACTGTTTTTT. Translating gives CASRGTGGWSNEKLFF.

The chain combines TRBV7-9 with TRBJ1-3, with 7 bases matching TRBD1. The CDR3 consists of 15 residues. Germline trimming cut 5 bases from V and 0 bases from J; bases unmatched to any gene: 4. Germline CDR1 reads SEHNR; CDR2 reads FQNEAQ (reference sequence). CDR3 DNA sequence: TGTGCCAGCAGCCTGGGGACAGTCTCTGGAAACACCATATATTTT. It encodes CASSLGTVSGNTIYF.

This clone was recorded once. This chain uses TRBV18 with TRBJ2-5; D call uncertain. CDR3 length: 13 residues. Trimming took off 3 bases at V and 3 bases at J, with 8 bases between the two ends. In germline, CDR1 is KGHSH, CDR2 LQKENI. CDR3 sequence: CASSPGRKETQYF. For the CDR3, the DNA is TGTGCCAGCTCACCGGGCCGTAAAGAGACCCAGTACTTC.

The J gene is TRBJ2-7, the V gene TRBV7-2, with 7 bases matching TRBD1. The V gene end was trimmed by 5 bases and the J gene end by 4 bases; junction bases not matched to a gene: 8. The V gene's germline CDR1 is SGHTA and CDR2 FQGNSA. The CDR3 length is 14 residues. CDR3 amino acids: CASSPGRGRYEQYF. CDR3 DNA sequence: TGTGCCAGCAGCCCTGGTAGGGGGCGGTACGAGCAGTACTTC.